This T cell receptor beta chain was retrieved from a study of blood T cell repertoires in COVID-19. The wider study: PBMCs, B-cell-depleted T cells, or T cells were the source of the cDNA or gDNA that made up the material.

Enrollees, about 18 to 89 years old, lived in 24 US areas. Membership in each cohort depended on participant-reported clinical history. During the 2 weeks before they entered the study, exposed participants had met someone with a PCR-confirmed or clinician-diagnosed COVID-19 case. This clone appeared a single time. The method was immunoSEQ multiplex PCR; TCRdb's version includes in-frame clones alone and lacks a portion of them. The repertoire includes over 200,000 clones, around nine tenths of them detected once, and about 4% sits in the top ten. This CDR3 spans 14 amino acids. The junction had 2 bases not matched to a gene; V was cut back by 2 bases and J by 3 bases. Germline values: CDR1 SGHKS, CDR2 YYEKEE (reference sequence).

This chain connects TRBV5-5 to TRBJ2-7; 10 bases map to TRBD2. This sequence originates from a woman in her 30s who had been exposed to COVID-19. Sequenced input: PBMCs or T cells enriched from blood (not recorded which). As DNA, the CDR3 is TGTGCCAGCAGCTTTTCTAGCGGGAGCTACGAGCAGTACTTC. This codes for CASSFSSGSYEQYF. Variable domain in full (rest from reference TRBV5-5 and TRBJ2-7): DAGVTQSPTHLIKTRGQQVTLRCSPISGHKSVSWYQQVLGQGPQFIFQYYEKEERGRGNFPDRFSARQFPNYSSELNVNALLLGDSALYLCASSFSSGSYEQYFGPGTRLTVT.